These T cell receptor beta chains were read from a single sample in a study of blood T cells in healthy people across ages. TCRdb independently ran MiXCR on the 5' RACE reads; one entry per CDR3 protein. The sample has approximately 670,000 distinct CDR3 sequences, around 43% seen once. Sequencing was carried out using blood. The receptors were gathered from a man of 80 years or more in good health. The CDR3 runs from the conserved cysteine through the conserved F or W. Fields, in order: J gene, D gene, clone size, V gene, CDR3 DNA, CDR3 protein. A D gene is named only where the DNA matches it firmly. Rows give clone size only sometimes, using once, few, many, or a class for an expanded clone.

>TRBJ2-1|-|few|TRBV12-3/TRBV12-4
TGTGCCAGCAGATCTCAGGGGGGGCCCTCCTACAATGAGCAGTTCTTC
CASRSQGGPSYNEQFF
>TRBJ1-2|-|few|TRBV28
TGTGCCAGCGCCACCGTAGGGGCCCCTGGCTATGGCTACACCTTC
CASATVGAPGYGYTF
>TRBJ2-7|-|-|TRBV29-1
TGCAGCGTCGCCCTTAATGGCGAGCAGTACTTC
CSVALNGEQYF
>TRBJ2-5|TRBD2|once|TRBV3-1
TGTGCCAGCAGCCAACCGCAAGCGGGGGGGCCGCAAGAGACCCAGTACTTC
CASSQPQAGGPQETQYF
>TRBJ2-7|TRBD1|-|TRBV15
TGTGCCACCAGCAGAGTTCGTGCGGCCAGGGGGAATGAGCAGTACTTC
CATSRVRAARGNEQYF
>TRBJ2-3|-|few|TRBV10-2
TGCGCCAGCAGTGATCAAGTGGGTCTCACCACAGATACGCAGTATTTT
CASSDQVGLTTDTQYF
>TRBJ2-2|TRBD2|-|TRBV6-1
TGTGCCAGCAGTACGGGACTAGCGGGGGGAATGAACACCGGGGAGCTGTTTTTT
CASSTGLAGGMNTGELFF
>TRBJ2-3|-|once|TRBV30
TGTGCCTGGAGTGTAATGAGCGGGTCGACAGATACGCAGTATTTT
CAWSVMSGSTDTQYF
>TRBJ2-7|TRBD1|-|TRBV27
TGTGCCAGCAGTCGCCGGGACAGGGGAGGCGAGCAGTACTTC
CASSRRDRGGEQYF
>TRBJ2-1|TRBD1|few|TRBV4-2
TGTGCCAGCAGCCCGACAGGGAGATCCTACAATGAGCAGTTCTTC
CASSPTGRSYNEQFF
>TRBJ2-2|TRBD1|-|TRBV28
TGTGCCAGCAGCCCAACTGGGGCGGGACAGGGGGACACCGGGGAGCTGTTTTTT
CASSPTGAGQGDTGELFF
>TRBJ1-2|-|once|TRBV6-5
TGTGCCAGCAGAGAGGCCGGGACCAACTATGGCTACACCTTC
CASREAGTNYGYTF
>TRBJ2-7|-|-|TRBV6-1
TGTGCCAGCAGTGAAGTGGGGGCGGGTCTGAGGGGTTCCTACGAGCAGTACTTC
CASSEVGAGLRGSYEQYF
>TRBJ2-5|-|few|TRBV5-5
TGTGCCAGCAGCCCGCTTTTTGGGGGAAGCCAAGAGACCCAGTACTTC
CASSPLFGGSQETQYF
>TRBJ1-4|-|-|TRBV12-3/TRBV12-4
TGTGCCAGCAGCAGGGTAACTAATGAAGAACTGTTTTTT
CASSRVTNEELFF
>TRBJ2-3|-|once|TRBV7-2
TGTGCCAGCAGCTTAGCTCGTCACACAGATACGCAGTATTTT
CASSLARHTDTQYF
>TRBJ2-3|TRBD1|-|TRBV7-2
TGTGCCAGCAGCTCGAACCCCGGGACAGGGAGCACAGATACGCAGTATTTT
CASSSNPGTGSTDTQYF
>TRBJ2-7|TRBD1|-|TRBV19
TGTGCCAGTAGGGTAACAGGGGGCGCAGTATACGAGCAGTACTTC
CASRVTGGAVYEQYF
>TRBJ2-1|TRBD1|-|TRBV7-9
TGTGCCAGCAGCAAGAGGGACAGGTCCAGGGATGAGCAGTTCTTC
CASSKRDRSRDEQFF
>TRBJ2-1|TRBD2|-|TRBV6-4
TGTGCCAGCTCCAGCAGCGGGAGAGGGTACAATGAGCAGTTCTTC
CASSSSGRGYNEQFF
>TRBJ2-7|TRBD1|few|TRBV12-3/TRBV12-4
TGTGCCAGCCGTGGGACAGGGGAACACGAGCAGTACTTC
CASRGTGEHEQYF
>TRBJ2-7|TRBD2|-|TRBV9
TGTGCCAGCAGCGTCGGACTAGCGGGGGTGATCGAGCAGTACTTC
CASSVGLAGVIEQYF
>TRBJ2-3|TRBD1|-|TRBV5-1
TGCGCCAGCAGCTTCGGACAGGGGCAACGTAGCACAGATACGCAGTATTTT
CASSFGQGQRSTDTQYF
>TRBJ2-5|TRBD1|few|TRBV29-1
TGCAGCGGCGCAGGGGGCGGGGAGACCCAGTACTTC
CSGAGGGETQYF
>TRBJ2-2|-|few|TRBV6-2/TRBV6-3
TGTGCCAGCAGTTCGGGGTCCGGGGAGCTGTTTTTT
CASSSGSGELFF
>TRBJ2-7|-|-|TRBV20-1
TGCAGTGCTATCGGTCGGGGAAAGACGTTTACCTACGAGCAGTACTTC
CSAIGRGKTFTYEQYF
>TRBJ2-7|TRBD2|-|TRBV7-8
TGTGCCAGCAGCTTAAATGCGGCTAGCGGCACCTACGAGCAGTACTTC
CASSLNAASGTYEQYF